These T cell receptor beta chains were read from a single sample in a study of T cells in tuberculosis. Data came from immunoSEQ multiplex PCR; TCRdb stores just in-frame clones and leaves some out. Of tens of thousands of clones listed, nearly 90% are singletons. Material: PBMCs. The receptors shown here come from a donor aged 10-30 years with latent tuberculosis or without tuberculosis infection. CDR3s include the opening cysteine and the closing phenylalanine or tryptophan. The D gene is left open where the match is weak. Some rows have no size entry. The others give once, few or many, or a class for an expanded clone.

TRBJ2-5,TRBV5-5,.,TRBD2,CASRETSGGVRTQYF,TGTGCCAGCAGGGAGACTAGCGGGGGGGTGAGGACCCAGTACTTC
TRBJ1-3,TRBV5-1,.,.,CASSLAPGVGNTIYF,TGCGCCAGCAGCTTAGCTCCAGGGGTTGGAAACACCATATATTTT
TRBJ1-3,TRBV5-1,.,.,CASSLPDTSGNTIYF,TGCGCCAGCAGCTTGCCCGACACCTCTGGAAACACCATATATTTT
TRBJ1-5,TRBV5-8,.,.,CASSSRQSNQPQHF,TGTGCCAGCAGCAGCCGACAGAGCAATCAGCCCCAGCATTTT
TRBJ2-1,TRBV6-6,.,TRBD1,CASSKGQINNEQFF,TGTGCCAGCAGTAAGGGACAGATTAACAATGAGCAGTTCTTC
TRBJ2-3,TRBV11-3,.,TRBD1,CASSLGDRGSDTQYF,TGTGCCAGCAGCTTAGGGGACAGGGGGTCAGATACGCAGTATTTT
TRBJ2-7,TRBV7-6,.,.,CASSRGRGPYEQYF,TGTGCCAGCAGTAGGGGCAGGGGTCCCTACGAGCAGTACTTC
TRBJ1-3,TRBV7-2,once,.,CASSSGRVSGNTIYF,TGTGCCAGCAGCTCCGGCAGGGTCTCTGGAAACACCATATATTTT
TRBJ1-1,TRBV19,.,.,CASKITGRTVADAEAFF,TGTGCCAGTAAAATTACAGGACGGACGGTAGCCGACGCTGAAGCTTTCTTT
TRBJ2-7,TRBV5-8,once,TRBD1,CASSLSSGGNDEQYF,TGTGCCAGCAGCTTAAGTTCAGGGGGCAACGACGAGCAGTACTTC
TRBJ2-1,TRBV5-3,few,.,CARYKTSTYNEQFF,TGTGCCAGATACAAGACTAGTACGTACAATGAGCAGTTCTTC
TRBJ1-5,TRBV19,.,TRBD1,CASRDSNNQPQHF,TGTGCCAGTCGGGACAGCAACAATCAGCCCCAGCATTTT
TRBJ1-1,TRBV19,.,.,CASSRGDRNAEAFF,TGTGCCAGTAGTAGAGGAGACAGGAATGCTGAAGCTTTCTTT
TRBJ2-5,TRBV7-2,once,.,CASNGLGQETQYF,TGTGCCAGTAACGGACTTGGCCAAGAGACCCAGTACTTC
TRBJ2-7,TRBV27,.,TRBD1,CASSLSGTGVHEQYF,TGTGCCAGCAGTTTATCGGGGACAGGGGTCCACGAGCAGTACTTC
TRBJ2-7,TRBV6-5,.,.,CASSEGYEQYF,TGTGCCAGCAGTGAGGGCTACGAGCAGTACTTC
TRBJ1-6,TRBV6-5,.,.,CASQRQNSPLHF,TGTGCCAGTCAGCGACAGAATTCACCCCTCCACTTT
TRBJ1-2,TRBV28,.,TRBD1,CASSTKRQGANYGYTF,TGTGCCAGCAGTACAAAGCGACAGGGGGCGAACTATGGCTACACCTTC
TRBJ2-7,TRBV19,.,.,CASSPMAGYEQYF,TGTGCCAGTAGCCCCATGGCGGGCTACGAGCAGTACTTC
TRBJ1-4,TRBV9,.,TRBD1,CASSPGQGANEKLFF,TGTGCCAGCAGCCCGGGTCAGGGGGCTAATGAAAAACTGTTTTTT
TRBJ2-1,TRBV21-1,.,.,CASSRRGNSYNEQFF,TGTGCCAGCAGCAGGCGGGGGAACTCCTACAATGAGCAGTTCTTC
TRBJ2-7,TRBV28,few,TRBD2,CASSFPGGGYEQYF,TGTGCCAGCAGTTTCCCCGGGGGGGGATACGAGCAGTACTTC
TRBJ1-3,TRBV4-1,.,.,CVKPHRATGNTIYF,TGCGTCAAGCCCCACAGGGCCACCGGAAACACCATATATTTT
TRBJ2-7,TRBV9,.,TRBD1,CASSVSGRGSEQYF,TGTGCCAGCAGCGTAAGCGGCAGGGGGAGTGAGCAGTACTTC
TRBJ1-3,TRBV5-1,.,TRBD1,CASRRTGDGNTIYF,TGCGCCAGCAGACGTACAGGGGATGGAAACACCATATATTTT
TRBJ2-5,TRBV19,once,.,CASTRGETQYF,TGTGCCAGTACTCGGGGAGAGACCCAGTACTTC
TRBJ2-3,TRBV7-7,.,TRBD2,CASSSFRASGSTDTQYF,TGTGCCAGCAGCTCGTTTAGAGCTAGCGGTAGCACAGATACGCAGTATTTT
TRBJ1-5,TRBV6-1,medium-sized,.,CARGQGDQPQHF,TGTGCCAGAGGCCAGGGCGATCAGCCCCAGCATTTT
TRBJ2-1,TRBV5-1,.,TRBD2,CASSQLPSGGRNEQFF,TGCGCCAGCAGCCAACTGCCTAGCGGGGGGCGCAATGAGCAGTTCTTC
TRBJ2-7,TRBV7-8,.,.,CASSLGDEQYF,TGTGCCAGCAGCTTAGGCGACGAGCAGTACTTC
TRBJ1-2,TRBV28,.,TRBD1,CASSGQVYGYTF,TGTGCCAGCAGTGGACAGGTCTATGGCTACACCTTC
TRBJ2-1,TRBV19,.,.,CASKAGQGSYNEQFF,TGTGCCAGTAAGGCGGGGCAAGGCTCCTACAATGAGCAGTTCTTC
TRBJ2-5,TRBV6-5,.,.,CASSYISGAAQETQYF,TGTGCCAGCAGTTACATAAGCGGAGCAGCCCAAGAGACCCAGTACTTC
TRBJ2-7,TRBV28,.,TRBD1,CASRGTAYYEQYF,TGTGCCAGCAGAGGGACAGCTTACTACGAGCAGTACTTC
TRBJ1-1,TRBV19,.,TRBD1,CASSIGTGGITEAFF,TGTGCCAGTAGTATAGGAACAGGGGGCATCACTGAAGCTTTCTTT
TRBJ1-3,TRBV6-6,.,.,CASSPRLKGKENTIYF,TGTGCCAGCAGCCCCCGTCTTAAGGGGAAGGAAAACACCATATATTTT
TRBJ2-3,TRBV7-9,.,TRBD2,CASSHGPSGGIYTDTQYF,TGTGCCAGCAGCCACGGACCTAGCGGGGGGATTTATACAGATACGCAGTATTTT
TRBJ1-4,TRBV6-6,.,.,CASSPQGGNEKLFF,TGTGCCAGCAGTCCACAGGGCGGTAATGAAAAACTGTTTTTT
TRBJ1-6,TRBV20-1,.,.,CSARVRGLHF,TGCAGTGCTAGAGTCAGGGGCCTCCACTTT
TRBJ1-3,TRBV29-1,.,TRBD1,CSVARGPGNTIYF,TGCAGCGTTGCCAGGGGGCCTGGAAACACCATATATTTT
TRBJ1-2,TRBV19,.,.,CASKETNYGYTF,TGTGCCAGTAAGGAGACGAACTATGGCTACACCTTC
TRBJ1-1,TRBV6-1,.,.,CASSALRSDTEAFF,TGTGCCAGCAGTGCCTTACGTTCGGACACTGAAGCTTTCTTT
TRBJ2-5,TRBV5-1,.,TRBD2,CASSYQGSRGAGGETQYF,TGCGCCAGCAGCTACCAGGGCAGCAGAGGAGCGGGGGGAGAGACCCAGTACTTC
TRBJ1-2,TRBV5-5,.,.,CASSPRSQGRVYGYTF,TGTGCCAGCAGCCCAAGGAGCCAGGGGAGGGTCTATGGCTACACCTTC
TRBJ2-4,TRBV14,few,.,CASSPAGLAKNIQYF,TGTGCCAGCAGCCCAGCCGGGTTAGCCAAAAACATTCAGTACTTC
TRBJ2-3,TRBV5-1,.,.,CASSLPNSGPDTQYF,TGCGCCAGCAGCCTCCCAAATAGCGGCCCCGATACGCAGTATTTT
TRBJ2-7,TRBV4-1,.,.,CASSQVRTGPPYEQYF,TGCGCCAGCAGCCAAGTCCGCACAGGTCCTCCTTACGAGCAGTACTTC